This is a list of T cell receptor beta chains from one sample in a study of OX40 agonist ivuxolimab in advanced cancers. Repertoires were generated with immunoSEQ multiplex PCR, while TCRdb's copy carries only in-frame clones and drops some. The sample lists about 68,000 clones; roughly four fifths were seen once. Sequencing used CD4+ or CD8+ T cells sorted from blood, obtained in a trial of the OX40 agonist ivuxolimab. Every receptor here comes from an adult with an advanced solid tumor such as melanoma, head and neck, liver or kidney cancer. The CDR3 runs from the conserved cysteine through the conserved F or W. Fields, in order: D gene, clone size, J gene, V gene, CDR3 DNA, CDR3 protein. The D gene is left open where the match is weak. Not all rows give a size; the values are once, few, many and, for expanded clones, a class.

D: NA; size: NA; J: TRBJ1-1; V: TRBV11-2; DNA: TGTGCCTTTCTACCCTTCAGGGGTGTCACTGAAGCTTTCTTT; CDR3: CAFLPFRGVTEAFF
D: NA; size: NA; J: TRBJ2-4; V: TRBV11-2; DNA: TGTGCCAGCAGACGAGACCCACAGGGTACCAAAAACATTCAGTACTTC; CDR3: CASRRDPQGTKNIQYF
D: TRBD1; size: NA; J: TRBJ2-2; V: TRBV2; DNA: TGTGCCAGCACGGGACAGGGGCCCACCGGGGAGCTGTTTTTT; CDR3: CASTGQGPTGELFF
D: TRBD1; size: NA; J: TRBJ1-1; V: TRBV5-4; DNA: TGTGCCAGCAGCCCCCTAGGACAGGCCAGAAACACTGAAGCTTTCTTT; CDR3: CASSPLGQARNTEAFF
D: NA; size: NA; J: TRBJ1-2; V: TRBV6-4; DNA: TGTGCCAGCAGCTATCTGCCTGGACAGAGTCAACATGGCTACACCTTC; CDR3: CASSYLPGQSQHGYTF
D: NA; size: once; J: TRBJ1-5; V: TRBV5-1; DNA: TGCGCCAGCAGCTTGGGGTCAGGGCGTCAGCCCCAGCATTTT; CDR3: CASSLGSGRQPQHF
D: TRBD2; size: NA; J: TRBJ2-3; V: TRBV4-1; DNA: TGCGCCAGCAAGCTAGACAAGATTCCGGGGGGGCAAGATACGCAGTATTTT; CDR3: CASKLDKIPGGQDTQYF
D: TRBD1; size: NA; J: TRBJ1-3; V: TRBV19; DNA: TGTGCCAAACCGACAGGGAGGAAACGAAACACCATATATTTT; CDR3: CAKPTGRKRNTIYF
D: TRBD2; size: NA; J: TRBJ2-5; V: TRBV5-4; DNA: TGTGCCAGCAGCTTGATCCTAGCGGGGGGGCAGTACTTC; CDR3: CASSLILAGGQYF
D: NA; size: NA; J: TRBJ2-7; V: TRBV5-1; DNA: TGCGCCAGCAGCTCGAATACACAGGGTAGAAGAAACTTC; CDR3: CASSSNTQGRRNF
D: NA; size: NA; J: TRBJ1-2; V: TRBV5-6; DNA: TGTGCCAGCAGCTTGCGAGAAGGGTTTGGCTACACCTTC; CDR3: CASSLREGFGYTF
D: NA; size: NA; J: TRBJ1-1; V: TRBV9; DNA: TGTGCCAGCTCCCCGGGGGCAGCTCAGATGCGCACTGAAGCTTTCTTT; CDR3: CASSPGAAQMRTEAFF
D: TRBD1; size: NA; J: TRBJ2-1; V: TRBV9; DNA: TGTGCCAGCAGCGCCCGGGGACAGGGCTTTTACAATGAGCAGTTCTTC; CDR3: CASSARGQGFYNEQFF
D: TRBD2; size: NA; J: TRBJ2-5; V: TRBV25-1; DNA: TGTGCCAGCGGACTAGCGGGGTCAGAGACCCAGTACTTC; CDR3: CASGLAGSETQYF
D: NA; size: NA; J: TRBJ1-2; V: TRBV11-2; DNA: TGTGCCAGCAGCTTATCTCTGGCAGGAGGGGATGGCTACACCTTC; CDR3: CASSLSLAGGDGYTF